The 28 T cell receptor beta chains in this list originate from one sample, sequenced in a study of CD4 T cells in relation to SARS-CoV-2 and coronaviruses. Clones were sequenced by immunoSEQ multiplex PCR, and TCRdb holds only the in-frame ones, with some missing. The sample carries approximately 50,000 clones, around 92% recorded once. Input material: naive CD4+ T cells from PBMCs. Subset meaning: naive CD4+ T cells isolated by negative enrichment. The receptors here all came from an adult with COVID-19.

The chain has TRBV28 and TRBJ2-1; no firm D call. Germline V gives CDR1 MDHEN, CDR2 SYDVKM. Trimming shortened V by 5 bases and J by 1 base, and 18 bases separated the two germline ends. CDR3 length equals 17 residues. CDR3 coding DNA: TGTGCCAGCAGTCGAAATCGCCTCCTAGTTTCCTACAATGAGCAGTTCTTC. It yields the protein CASSRNRLLVSYNEQFF.

The CDR3 region has the DNA TGTGCCAGCAGCCCCGGGTCCCGAAACTCCTATAATTCACCCCTCCACTTT. It is translated as CASSPGSRNSYNSPLHF. The chain is built from TRBV3-1 (or the pseudogene TRBV3-2) and TRBJ1-6; D uncertain. Trimming pared 4 bases from V and 0 bases from J, leaving 13 bases between. The V gene's germline CDR1 is LGHDT and CDR2 YNNKEL (reference sequence). The CDR3 runs 17 residues.

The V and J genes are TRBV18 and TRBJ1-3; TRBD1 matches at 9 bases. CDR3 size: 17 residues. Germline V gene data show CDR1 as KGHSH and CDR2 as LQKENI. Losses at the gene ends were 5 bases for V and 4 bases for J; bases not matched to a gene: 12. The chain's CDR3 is CASSSATGQGYGNTIYF. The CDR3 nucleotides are TGTGCCAGCTCATCGGCGACAGGACAGGGGTACGGAAACACCATATATTTT.

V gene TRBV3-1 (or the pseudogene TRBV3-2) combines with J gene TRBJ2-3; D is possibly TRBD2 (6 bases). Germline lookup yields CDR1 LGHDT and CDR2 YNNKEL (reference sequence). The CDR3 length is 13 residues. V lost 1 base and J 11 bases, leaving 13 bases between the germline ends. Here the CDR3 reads CASSQGSGSKQYF. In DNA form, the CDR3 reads TGTGCCAGCAGCCAAGGTTCCGGGAGCAAGCAGTATTTT.

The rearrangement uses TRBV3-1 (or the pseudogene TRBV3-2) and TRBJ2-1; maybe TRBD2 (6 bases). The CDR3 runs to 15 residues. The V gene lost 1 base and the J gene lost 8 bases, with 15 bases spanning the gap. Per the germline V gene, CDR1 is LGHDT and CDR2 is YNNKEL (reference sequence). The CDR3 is CASSQVGASEDEQFF. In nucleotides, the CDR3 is TGTGCCAGCAGCCAAGTTGGGGCTAGCGAGGATGAGCAGTTCTTC.

The CDR3 bases are TGTGCCAGCAGTTCCAGTTTCGCGACAGGAAGGTTGTGGAGTGAAAAACTGTTTTTT. It codes for CASSSSFATGRLWSEKLFF. The rearrangement joins TRBV28 to TRBJ1-4; possible D gene TRBD1, 6 bases. Trimming left V 4 bases short and J 7 bases short, with 28 bases between. This CDR3 has 19 amino acids. Per germline, CDR1 MDHEN and CDR2 SYDVKM.

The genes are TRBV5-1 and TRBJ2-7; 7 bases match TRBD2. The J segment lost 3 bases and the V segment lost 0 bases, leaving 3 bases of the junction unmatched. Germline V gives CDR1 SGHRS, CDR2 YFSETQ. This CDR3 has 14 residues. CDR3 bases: TGCGCCAGCAGCTTGGCACTAGCGAACTACGAGCAGTACTTC. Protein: CASSLALANYEQYF.

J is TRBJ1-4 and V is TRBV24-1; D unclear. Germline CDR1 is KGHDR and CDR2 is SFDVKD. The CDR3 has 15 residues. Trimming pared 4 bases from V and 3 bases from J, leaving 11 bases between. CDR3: CATSEAGQSNEKLFF. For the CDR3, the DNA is TGTGCCACCAGTGAGGCAGGTCAGTCTAATGAAAAACTGTTTTTT.

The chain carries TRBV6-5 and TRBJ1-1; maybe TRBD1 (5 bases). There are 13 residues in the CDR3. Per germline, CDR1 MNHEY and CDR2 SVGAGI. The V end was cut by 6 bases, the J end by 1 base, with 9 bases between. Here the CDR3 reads CASSRQRNTEAFF. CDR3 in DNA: TGTGCCAGCAGCCGACAGAGGAACACTGAAGCTTTCTTT.

Here the CDR3 DNA reads TGTGCCAGCTCACCGGAGCGGGCTTCCTACAATGAGCAGTTCTTC. Protein sequence: CASSPERASYNEQFF. The chain uses TRBV18 and TRBJ2-1; D perhaps matches TRBD2 (6 bases). There are 15 residues in the CDR3. Trimming took off 3 bases at V and 1 base at J, with 10 bases between the two ends. Per germline, CDR1 KGHSH and CDR2 LQKENI.

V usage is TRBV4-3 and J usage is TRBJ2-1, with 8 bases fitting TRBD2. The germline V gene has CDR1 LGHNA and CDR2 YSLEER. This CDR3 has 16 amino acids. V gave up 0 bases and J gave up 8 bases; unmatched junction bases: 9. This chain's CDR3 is CASSQDRGTSWYEQFF. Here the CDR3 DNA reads TGCGCCAGCAGCCAAGACCGAGGGACTAGTTGGTATGAGCAGTTCTTC.

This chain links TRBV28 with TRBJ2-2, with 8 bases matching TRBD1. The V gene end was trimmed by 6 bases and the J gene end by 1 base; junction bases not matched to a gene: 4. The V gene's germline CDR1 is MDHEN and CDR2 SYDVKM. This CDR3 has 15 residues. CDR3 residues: CASRWDRMNTGELFF. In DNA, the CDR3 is TGTGCCAGCAGGTGGGACAGGATGAACACCGGGGAGCTGTTTTTT.

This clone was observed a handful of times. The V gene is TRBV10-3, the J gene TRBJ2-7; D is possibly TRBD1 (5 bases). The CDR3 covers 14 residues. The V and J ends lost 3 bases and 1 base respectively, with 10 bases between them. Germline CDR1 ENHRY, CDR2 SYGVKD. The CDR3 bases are TGTGCCATCAGTGAAGGGCAGGGATCCTACGAGCAGTACTTC. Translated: CAISEGQGSYEQYF.

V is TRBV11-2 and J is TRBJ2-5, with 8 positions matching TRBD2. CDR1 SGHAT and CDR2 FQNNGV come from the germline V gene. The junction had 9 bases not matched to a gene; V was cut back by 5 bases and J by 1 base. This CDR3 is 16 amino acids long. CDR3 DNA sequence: TGTGCCAGCAGCGTAGGAACTGGGACTAGCCAAGAGACCCAGTACTTC. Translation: CASSVGTGTSQETQYF.

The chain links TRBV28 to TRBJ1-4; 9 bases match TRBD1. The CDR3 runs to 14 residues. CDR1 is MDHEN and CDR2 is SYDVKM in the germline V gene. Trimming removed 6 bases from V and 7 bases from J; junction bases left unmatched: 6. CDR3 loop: CASSPGTGREKLFF. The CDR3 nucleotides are TGTGCCAGCAGCCCCGGGACAGGGCGTGAAAAACTGTTTTTT.

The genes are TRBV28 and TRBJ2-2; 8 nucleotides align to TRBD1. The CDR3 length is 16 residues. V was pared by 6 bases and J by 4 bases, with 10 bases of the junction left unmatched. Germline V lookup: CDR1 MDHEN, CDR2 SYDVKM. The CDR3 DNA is TGTGCCAGCAGGCGCCGGGACAGGATTCTCACCGGGGAGCTGTTTTTT. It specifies CASRRRDRILTGELFF.

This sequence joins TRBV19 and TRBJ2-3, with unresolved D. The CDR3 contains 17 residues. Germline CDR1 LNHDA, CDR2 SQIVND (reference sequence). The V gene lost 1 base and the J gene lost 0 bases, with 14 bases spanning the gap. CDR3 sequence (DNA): TGTGCCAGTAGTATAGGCGATAGTTCACCTAGCACAGATACGCAGTATTTT. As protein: CASSIGDSSPSTDTQYF.

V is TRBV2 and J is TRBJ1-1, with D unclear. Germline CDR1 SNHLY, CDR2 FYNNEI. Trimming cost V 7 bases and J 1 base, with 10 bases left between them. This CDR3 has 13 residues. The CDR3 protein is CASTEDWNTEAFF. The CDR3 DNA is TGTGCCAGCACCGAGGACTGGAACACTGAAGCTTTCTTT.

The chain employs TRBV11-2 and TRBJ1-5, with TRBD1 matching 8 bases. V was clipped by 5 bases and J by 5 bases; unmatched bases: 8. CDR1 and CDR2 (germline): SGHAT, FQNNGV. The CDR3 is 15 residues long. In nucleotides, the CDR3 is TGTGCCAGCAGCCCGGCCGGGACAGGCTATCAGCCCCAGCATTTT. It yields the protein CASSPAGTGYQPQHF.

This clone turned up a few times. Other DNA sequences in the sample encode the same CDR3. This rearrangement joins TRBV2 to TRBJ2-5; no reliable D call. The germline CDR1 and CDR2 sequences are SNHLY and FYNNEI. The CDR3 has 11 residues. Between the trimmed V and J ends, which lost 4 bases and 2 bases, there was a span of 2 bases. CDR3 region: CASSVQETQYF. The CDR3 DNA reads TGTGCCAGCAGTGTACAAGAGACCCAGTACTTC.

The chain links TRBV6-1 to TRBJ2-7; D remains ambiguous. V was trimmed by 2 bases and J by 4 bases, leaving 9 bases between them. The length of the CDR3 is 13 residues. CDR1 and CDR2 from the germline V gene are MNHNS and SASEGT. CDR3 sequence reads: CASSETHRYEQYF. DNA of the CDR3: TGTGCCAGCAGTGAAACCCATAGATACGAGCAGTACTTC.

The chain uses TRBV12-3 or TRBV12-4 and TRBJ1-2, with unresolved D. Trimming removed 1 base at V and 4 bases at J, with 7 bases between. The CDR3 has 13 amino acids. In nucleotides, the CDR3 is TGTGCCAGCAGTTTAGATGGGTTCTATGGCTACACCTTC. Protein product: CASSLDGFYGYTF.

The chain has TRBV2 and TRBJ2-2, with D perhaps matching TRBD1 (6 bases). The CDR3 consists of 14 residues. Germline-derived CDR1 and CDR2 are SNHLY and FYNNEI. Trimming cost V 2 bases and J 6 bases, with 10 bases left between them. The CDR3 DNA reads TGTGCCAGCAGTGAACAACAGGGAGCCGGGGAGCTGTTTTTT. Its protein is CASSEQQGAGELFF.

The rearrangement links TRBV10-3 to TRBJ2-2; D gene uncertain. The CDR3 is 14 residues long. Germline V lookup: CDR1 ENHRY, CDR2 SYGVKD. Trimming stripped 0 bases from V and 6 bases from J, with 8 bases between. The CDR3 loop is CAISESDGPGELFF. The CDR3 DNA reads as TGTGCCATCAGTGAGTCGGATGGTCCCGGGGAGCTGTTTTTT.

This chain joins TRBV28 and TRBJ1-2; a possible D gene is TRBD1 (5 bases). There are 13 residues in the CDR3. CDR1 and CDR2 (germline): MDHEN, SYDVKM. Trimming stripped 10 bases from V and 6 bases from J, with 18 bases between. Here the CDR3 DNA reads TGTGCCACCCACACCAGGGTATTCGATGGCTACACCTTC. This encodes CATHTRVFDGYTF.

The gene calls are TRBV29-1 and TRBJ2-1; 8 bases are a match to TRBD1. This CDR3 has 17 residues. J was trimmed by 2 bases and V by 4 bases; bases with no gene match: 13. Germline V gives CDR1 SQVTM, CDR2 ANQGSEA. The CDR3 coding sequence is TGCAGCGTTGGCGGGCCCTCCCGACAGGGGACCTACAATGAGCAGTTCTTC. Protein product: CSVGGPSRQGTYNEQFF.

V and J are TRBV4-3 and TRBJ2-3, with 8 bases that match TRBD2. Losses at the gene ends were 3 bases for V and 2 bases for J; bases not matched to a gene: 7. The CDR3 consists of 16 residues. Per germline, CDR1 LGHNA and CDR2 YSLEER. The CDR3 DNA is TGCGCCAGCAGCCACTCACTAGCGGAAAACACAGATACGCAGTATTTT. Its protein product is CASSHSLAENTDTQYF.

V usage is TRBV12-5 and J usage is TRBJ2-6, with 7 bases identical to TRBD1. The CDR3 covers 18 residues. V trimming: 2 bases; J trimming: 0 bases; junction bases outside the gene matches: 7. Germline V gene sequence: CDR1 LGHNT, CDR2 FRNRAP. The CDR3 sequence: CASGLSPGQSSGANVLTF. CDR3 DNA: TGTGCTAGTGGTTTGTCCCCGGGACAGAGCTCTGGGGCCAACGTCCTGACTTTC.